Listed here is a single TCR beta chain. Trimming removed 8 bases at V and 8 bases at J, with 23 bases between. The CDR3 spans 15 residues. Germline-derived CDR1 and CDR2 are MNHEY and SVGAGI. The sample originates from a study of shared clonotypes between healthy human individuals. Sorted-subset replicate PCR reactions were performed with approximately 180 ng DNA, corresponding to tens of thousands of T cell genomes. The method was immunoSEQ multiplex PCR; TCRdb's version includes in-frame clones alone and lacks a portion of them. The sample includes about 79,000 clones, about 65% seen only once; the top ten take over 50%.

Sequenced sample: memory CD8+ T cells sorted from blood. The subset: CD45RO+ cells pooled with CCR7-negative TemRA cells. This TCR came from a man aged 25-45 years in good health. The rearrangement links TRBV6-5 to TRBJ2-3; D gene unclear. For the CDR3, the DNA is TGTGCCAGCTCTACCGGGCCCTCGCCCTTGAGTACGCAGTATTTT. Encoded protein: CASSTGPSPLSTQYF.